A single sample is the source of the 5 T cell receptor beta chains below, sequenced in a study of brain T cells in children with intractable seizures. Clones were read by immunoSEQ multiplex PCR, and TCRdb kept only the in-frame ones, dropping some. Here the sample spans a few hundred thousand clones, over 90% being singletons. The time point: blood from clinic visit 5 months post-surgery; TSC patient then seizure free. The source material was peripheral blood, sampled roughly 5 months after surgery. Receptors were obtained from a boy in the first two years of life with tuberous sclerosis and intractable seizures.

This chain uses TRBV5-1 with TRBJ2-7; tentatively, D is TRBD2 (5 bases). Trimming took off 4 bases at V and 3 bases at J, with 11 bases between the two ends. The germline gives CDR1 SGHRS, CDR2 YFSETQ. CDR3 length: 13 amino acids. DNA of the CDR3: TGCGCCAGCAGCCCCCTCGGGGACTACGAGCAGTACTTC. Amino acid sequence: CASSPLGDYEQYF.

This clone is labeled medium-sized. This chain links TRBV25-1 with TRBJ1-2, with a tentative D call TRBD1 (5 bases). This CDR3 is 15 amino acids long. V was trimmed by 2 bases and J by 1 base, leaving 11 bases between them. Germline CDR1 reads MGHDK; CDR2 reads SYGVNS. CDR3 residues: CASSETGSLNYGYTF. The CDR3 nucleotides are TGTGCCAGCAGTGAAACAGGTTCCCTTAACTATGGCTACACCTTC.

The chain uses TRBV7-9 and TRBJ2-7; 9 bases align to TRBD1. Germline-derived CDR1 and CDR2 are SEHNR and FQNEAQ (reference sequence). With V trimmed by 0 bases and J by 7 bases, 10 bases remained unmatched. This CDR3 comprises 16 residues. CDR3 loop: CASSLAQGTGTGEQYF. DNA of the CDR3: TGTGCCAGCAGCTTAGCGCAGGGGACAGGGACAGGAGAGCAGTACTTC.

V usage is TRBV7-6 and J usage is TRBJ2-1; tentative D call: TRBD2 (8 bases). Germline V gene data show CDR1 as SGHVS and CDR2 as FNYEAQ. CDR3 length: 20 amino acids. V shed 3 bases and J shed 8 bases, with 32 bases lying between them. In DNA form, the CDR3 reads TGTGCCAGCAGCTTTAATGCTCTTCGGTCGCTACAGGGGCGGGGGGATGAGCAGTTCTTC. Translating gives CASSFNALRSLQGRGDEQFF.

This clone was observed a single time. The chain carries TRBV18 and TRBJ2-1, with D possibly TRBD2 on 5 matching bases. Looked up from germline, CDR1 is KGHSH and CDR2 is LQKENI. The CDR3 loop spans 15 amino acids. V lost 3 bases and J lost 1, with 10 bases in between. For the CDR3, the DNA is TGTGCCAGCTCACCGGTGGCGGGTTCCTACAATGAGCAGTTCTTC. Amino acids: CASSPVAGSYNEQFF.